This T cell receptor beta chain was captured by sequencing in a study of cytomegalovirus exposure and HLA in healthy donors. General study points: A later analysis linked a missense DCLRE1C variant to TCR beta V- and J-gene trimming. In vitro, a few CMV-associated chains proved specific for CMV antigens.

CDR3 size: 17 residues. The ends lost 9 bases at V and 2 bases at J; junction bases unmatched: 13. Germline-derived CDR1 and CDR2 are KGHSH and LQKENI. In this sample, this clone turned up a few times. Its antigen remains unknown. The PCR had 60 Vbeta and 13 Jbeta primers. Measured with immunoSEQ multiplex PCR; TCRdb has only the in-frame clones, and not every one. The table has over 95,000 clones, more than 65% seen once. The J gene is TRBJ2-6, the V gene TRBV18; TRBD2 aligns across 7 bases. The sample consisted of PBMCs. The receptor comes from a man aged 40-55 years in good health and CMV-seropositive. The CDR3 DNA reads as TGTGCCAGGAGAGCGGGCGGGGGAGGACCTGGGGCCAACGTCCTGACTTTC. Translating it yields CARRAGGGGPGANVLTF.